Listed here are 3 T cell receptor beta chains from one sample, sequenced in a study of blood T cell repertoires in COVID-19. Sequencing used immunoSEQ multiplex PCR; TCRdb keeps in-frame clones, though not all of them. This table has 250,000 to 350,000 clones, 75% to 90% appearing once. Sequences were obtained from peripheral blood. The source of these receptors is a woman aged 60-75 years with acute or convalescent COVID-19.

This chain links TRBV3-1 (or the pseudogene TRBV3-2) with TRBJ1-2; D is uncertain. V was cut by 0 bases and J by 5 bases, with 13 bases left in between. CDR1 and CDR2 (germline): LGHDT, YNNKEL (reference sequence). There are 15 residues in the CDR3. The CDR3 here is CASSQDPNAGYGYTF. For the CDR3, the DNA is TGTGCCAGCAGCCAAGATCCAAACGCAGGTTATGGCTACACCTTC.

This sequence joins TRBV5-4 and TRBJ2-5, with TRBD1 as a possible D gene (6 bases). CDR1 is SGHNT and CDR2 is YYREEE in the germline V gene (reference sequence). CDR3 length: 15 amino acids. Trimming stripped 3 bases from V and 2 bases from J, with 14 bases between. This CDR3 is CASSWGQGSQETQYF. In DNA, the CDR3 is TGTGCCAGCAGCTGGGGGCAGGGCAGTCAAGAGACCCAGTACTTC.

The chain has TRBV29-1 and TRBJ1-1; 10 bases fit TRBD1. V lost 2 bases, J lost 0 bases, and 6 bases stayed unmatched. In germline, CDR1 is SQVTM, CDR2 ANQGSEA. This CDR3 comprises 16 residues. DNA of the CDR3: TGCAGCGTTGAAATACGACAGGGGGCGGTGAACACTGAAGCTTTCTTT. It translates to CSVEIRQGAVNTEAFF.